The TCR beta chain under discussion was sequenced for a study of blood T cell repertoires in COVID-19. Trimming at V came to 6 bases and at J to 0 bases, leaving 7 bases not matched to a gene. In germline, CDR1 is SGHRS, CDR2 YFSETQ. The CDR3 extends over 16 amino acids. Generated by immunoSEQ multiplex PCR, the TCRdb table keeps only in-frame clones and is missing some. The sample shows around 300,000 clones, 75% to 90% of them seen only once. The rearrangement links TRBV5-1 to TRBJ2-3, with TRBD2 identical over 10 bases. The origin of this receptor is a woman in her twenties or thirties who had recovered from COVID-19. The sample comprised peripheral blood. For the CDR3, the DNA is TGCGCCAGCACCCGAGGACTAGCGGTTAGCACAGATACGCAGTATTTT. It encodes CASTRGLAVSTDTQYF.